Sequencing of this T cell receptor beta chain was carried out in a study of beta chain features in type 1 diabetes. Reverse transcribing all isolated RNA meant expressed TCRB transcripts were sequenced. Clones were read by immunoSEQ multiplex PCR, and TCRdb kept only the in-frame ones, dropping some. This table has 110,000 to 150,000 clones, about 7% appearing once. Each donor gave one heparinised blood draw averaging about 110 mL. CD4+ cells of the naive, central memory, regulatory and stem cell-like memory types were sorted via CD45RO/CCR7/CD25/CD127/CD95/CD27. Populations obtained by sorting all exceeded 95% purity. Study-level points and caveats: For type 1 diabetes patients, VDJ junctions showed fewer insertions and more deletions.

As for this clone: Its antigen remains unidentified.

Trimming pared 6 bases from V and 9 bases from J, leaving 14 bases between. Germline-derived CDR1 and CDR2 are DFQATT and SNEGSKA (reference sequence). This CDR3 has 11 amino acids. V and J are TRBV20-1 and TRBJ2-5, with D unresolved. Sequencing input: central memory CD4+ T cells from blood. The TCR comes from a woman between 25 and 40 years old in good health. Written as DNA, the CDR3 is TGCAGTGCGCAAATTAGAAGCGCCCAGTACTTC. Translated: CSAQIRSAQYF.